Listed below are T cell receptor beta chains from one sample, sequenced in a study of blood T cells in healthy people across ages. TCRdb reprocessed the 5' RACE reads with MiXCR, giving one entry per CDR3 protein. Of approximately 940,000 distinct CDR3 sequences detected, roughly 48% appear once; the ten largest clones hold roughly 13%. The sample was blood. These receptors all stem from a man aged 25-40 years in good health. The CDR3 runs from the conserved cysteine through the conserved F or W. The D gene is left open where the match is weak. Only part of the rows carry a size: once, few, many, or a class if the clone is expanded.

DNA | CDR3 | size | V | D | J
TGCAGCGTGATAGCGGGGGACTCCTACAATGAGCAGTTCTTC | CSVIAGDSYNEQFF | . | TRBV29-1 | TRBD2 | TRBJ2-1
TGCGCCAGCAGCTTAATGGGGGGCCTTATCCATGGGCAGTTCTTC | CASSLMGGLIHGQFF | . | TRBV5-1 | . | TRBJ2-1
TGTGCCAGCAGCCAAGTTACTGACAGGAACACAGATACGCAGTATTTT | CASSQVTDRNTDTQYF | . | TRBV14 | . | TRBJ2-3
TGTGCCAGCAGCCAAGGGGGGATGGGACTAGCACCTAGCACAGATACGCAGTATTTT | CASSQGGMGLAPSTDTQYF | . | TRBV3-1 | TRBD2 | TRBJ2-3
TGCAGCGTTGAGGACAGCTTGAGATATGGCTACACCTTC | CSVEDSLRYGYTF | few | TRBV29-1 | . | TRBJ1-2
TGTGCCAGCTCACCCCAGGACAGGGGAGGGCATGGCTACACCTTC | CASSPQDRGGHGYTF | . | TRBV18 | TRBD1 | TRBJ1-2
TGCGCCAGCAGCTTGGTGGGGGCAGGGAGGAATAATGGCTACACCTTC | CASSLVGAGRNNGYTF | . | TRBV5-1 | . | TRBJ1-2
TGCAGCGTTGCCAGGCTAGCGGGCCAAGAGACCCAGTACTTC | CSVARLAGQETQYF | . | TRBV29-1 | TRBD2 | TRBJ2-5
TGCGCCAGCAGCCATTTTGCGGCGGGGGATTACAATGAGCAGTACTTC | CASSHFAAGDYNEQYF | . | TRBV4-1 | TRBD2 | TRBJ2-7
TGCGCCAGCAGCCCTCCGACTAGCGGGGCTTTAGATACGCAGTATTTT | CASSPPTSGALDTQYF | few | TRBV5-1 | TRBD2 | TRBJ2-3
TGTGCCAGCAGTGAGGCCAAACTGCAAGGGCAGCCCCAGCATTTT | CASSEAKLQGQPQHF | . | TRBV2 | . | TRBJ1-5
TGTGCCAGCAGCTTTGAGGAGCCCGCTGAGCAGTTCTTC | CASSFEEPAEQFF | . | TRBV11-3 | . | TRBJ2-1
TGTGCCACCAGTGGAACGGACAGGGTCGAGCAGTACTTC | CATSGTDRVEQYF | . | TRBV24-1 | TRBD1 | TRBJ2-7
TGTGCCAGCAGTTCCCCCAGGGGGCGCCGGCATGAAAAACTGTTTTTT | CASSSPRGRRHEKLFF | . | TRBV27 | TRBD1 | TRBJ1-4
TGTGCCAGCAGCCAAGTCAGGAAAATGTATTTT | CASSQVRKMYF | once | TRBV14 | . | TRBJ2-3
TGTGCCAGCAGCTGGGACAGGGGGCTTAACTATGGCTACACCTTC | CASSWDRGLNYGYTF | . | TRBV7-9 | TRBD1 | TRBJ1-2
TGCGCCAGCAGCCAAGCAAAAGCTAACTATGGCTACACCTTC | CASSQAKANYGYTF | . | TRBV4-1 | . | TRBJ1-2